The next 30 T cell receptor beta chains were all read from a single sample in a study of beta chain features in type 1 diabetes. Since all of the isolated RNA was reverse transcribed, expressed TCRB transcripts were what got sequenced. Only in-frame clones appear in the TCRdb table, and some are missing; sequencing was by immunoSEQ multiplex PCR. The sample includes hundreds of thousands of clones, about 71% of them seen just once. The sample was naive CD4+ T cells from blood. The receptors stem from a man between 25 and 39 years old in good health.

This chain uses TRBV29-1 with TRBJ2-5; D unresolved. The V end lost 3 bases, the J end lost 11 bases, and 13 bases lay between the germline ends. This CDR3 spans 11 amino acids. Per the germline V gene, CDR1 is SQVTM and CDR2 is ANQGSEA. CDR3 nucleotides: TGCAGCGTTGAGACCGATGTGGAGCAGTACTTC. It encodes CSVETDVEQYF. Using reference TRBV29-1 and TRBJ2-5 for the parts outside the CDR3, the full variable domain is SAVISQKPSRDICQRGTSLTIQCQVDSQVTMMFWYRQQPGQSLTLIATANQGSEATYESGFVIDKFPISRPNLTFSTLTVSNMSPEDSSIYLCSVETDVEQYFGPGTRLLVL.

The CDR3 region is CAISESGGAAVAKNIQYF. The CDR3 coding sequence is TGTGCCATCAGTGAGTCGGGCGGAGCGGCGGTAGCCAAAAACATTCAGTACTTC. This chain links TRBV10-3 with TRBJ2-4; maybe TRBD2 (5 bases). Trimming took off 0 bases at V and 0 bases at J, with 15 bases between the two ends. This CDR3 has 18 amino acids. Germline V CDR1 and CDR2: ENHRY, SYGVKD.

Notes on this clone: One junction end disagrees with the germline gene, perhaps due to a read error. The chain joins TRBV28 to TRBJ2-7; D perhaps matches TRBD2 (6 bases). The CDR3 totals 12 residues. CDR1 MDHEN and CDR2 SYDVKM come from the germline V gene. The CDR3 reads CASSRGVYAQYF. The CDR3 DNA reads TGTGCCAGCAGTCGCGGGGTTTACGCGCAGTACTTC.

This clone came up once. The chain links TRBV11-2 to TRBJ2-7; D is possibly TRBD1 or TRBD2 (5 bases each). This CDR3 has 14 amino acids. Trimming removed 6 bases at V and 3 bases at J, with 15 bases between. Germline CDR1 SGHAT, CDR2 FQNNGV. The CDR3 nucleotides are TGTGCCAGCAGTGCACCGGGACGGAACTACGAGCAGTACTTC. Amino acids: CASSAPGRNYEQYF.

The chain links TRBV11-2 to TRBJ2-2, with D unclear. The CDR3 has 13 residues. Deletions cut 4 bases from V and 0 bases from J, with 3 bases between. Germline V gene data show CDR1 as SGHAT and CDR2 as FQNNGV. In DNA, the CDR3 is TGTGCCAGCAGCTCCCCGAACACCGGGGAGCTGTTTTTT. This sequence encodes CASSSPNTGELFF.

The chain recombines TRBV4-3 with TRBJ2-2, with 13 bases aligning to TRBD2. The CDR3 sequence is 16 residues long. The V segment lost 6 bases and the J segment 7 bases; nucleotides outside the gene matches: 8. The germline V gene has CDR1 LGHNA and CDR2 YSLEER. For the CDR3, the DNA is TGCGCCAGCAGACGGACTAGCGGGAGCGTAGGCGGGGAGCTGTTTTTT. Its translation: CASRRTSGSVGGELFF.

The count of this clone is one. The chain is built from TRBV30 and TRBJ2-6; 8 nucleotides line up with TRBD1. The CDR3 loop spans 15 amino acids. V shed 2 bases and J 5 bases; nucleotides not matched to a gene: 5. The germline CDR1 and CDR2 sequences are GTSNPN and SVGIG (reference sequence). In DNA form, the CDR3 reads TGTGCCTGGAGTCGTGGACAGGGTCGGGCCAACGTCCTGACTTTC. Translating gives CAWSRGQGRANVLTF. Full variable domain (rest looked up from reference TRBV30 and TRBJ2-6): SQTIHQWPATLVQPVGSPLSLECTVEGTSNPNLYWYRQAAGRGLQLLFYSVGIGQISSEVPQNLSASRPQDRQFILSSKKLLLSDSGFYLCAWSRGQGRANVLTFGAGSRLTVL.

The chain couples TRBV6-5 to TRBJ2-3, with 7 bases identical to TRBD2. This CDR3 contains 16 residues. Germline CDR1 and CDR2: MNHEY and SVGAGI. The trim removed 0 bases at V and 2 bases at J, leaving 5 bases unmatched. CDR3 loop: CASSYSGGRVTDTQYF. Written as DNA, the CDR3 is TGTGCCAGCAGTTACTCGGGAGGGAGGGTCACAGATACGCAGTATTTT.

CDR3 region: CSVEVVIETQYF. In DNA form, the CDR3 reads TGCAGCGTTGAGGTAGTCATAGAGACCCAGTACTTC. The chain carries TRBV29-1 and TRBJ2-5; D gene ambiguous. V was shortened by 3 bases and J by 4 bases, with 9 bases between the two germline ends. The CDR3 is 12 residues long. Germline-derived CDR1 and CDR2 are SQVTM and ANQGSEA.

CDR3 in DNA: TGTGCCAGCAGCTTAGATGTATCCACCATATATTTT. It is translated as CASSLDVSTIYF. This chain joins TRBV7-2 and TRBJ1-3; D is unresolved. This CDR3 is built from 12 residues. The ends were cut back, 1 base at V and 9 bases at J, with 7 bases in the middle. CDR1 is SGHTA and CDR2 is FQGNSA in the germline V gene. Full variable domain (remainder filled in from reference TRBV7-2 and TRBJ1-3): GAGVSQSPSNKVTEKGKDVELRCDPISGHTALYWYRQSLGQGLEFLIYFQGNSAPDKSGLPSDRFSAERTGGSVSTLTIQRTQQEDSAVYLCASSLDVSTIYFGEGSWLTVV.

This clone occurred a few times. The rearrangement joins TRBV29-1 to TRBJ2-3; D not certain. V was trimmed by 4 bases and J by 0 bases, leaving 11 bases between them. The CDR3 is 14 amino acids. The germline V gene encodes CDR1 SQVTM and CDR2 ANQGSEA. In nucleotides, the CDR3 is TGCAGCGTTGCGATGCGGATAAGCACAGATACGCAGTATTTT. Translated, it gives CSVAMRISTDTQYF.

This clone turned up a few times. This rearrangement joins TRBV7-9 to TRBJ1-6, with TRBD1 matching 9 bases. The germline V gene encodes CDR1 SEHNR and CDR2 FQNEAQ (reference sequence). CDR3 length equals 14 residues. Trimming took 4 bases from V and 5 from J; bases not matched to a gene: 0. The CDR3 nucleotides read TGTGCCAGCAGCTGGGACAGGGATAATTCACCCCTCCACTTT. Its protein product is CASSWDRDNSPLHF.

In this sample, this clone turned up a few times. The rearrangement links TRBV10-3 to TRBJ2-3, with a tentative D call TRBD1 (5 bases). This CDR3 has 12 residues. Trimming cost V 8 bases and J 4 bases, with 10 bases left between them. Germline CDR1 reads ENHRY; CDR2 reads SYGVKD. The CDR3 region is CAIGQGSDTQYF. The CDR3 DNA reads TGTGCCATCGGCCAGGGCTCAGATACGCAGTATTTT.

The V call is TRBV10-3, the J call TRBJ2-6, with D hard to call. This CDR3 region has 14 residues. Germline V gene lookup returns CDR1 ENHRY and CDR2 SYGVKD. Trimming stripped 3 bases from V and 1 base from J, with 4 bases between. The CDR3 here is CAISEWSGANVLTF. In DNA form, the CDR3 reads TGTGCCATCAGTGAATGGTCTGGGGCCAACGTCCTGACTTTC.

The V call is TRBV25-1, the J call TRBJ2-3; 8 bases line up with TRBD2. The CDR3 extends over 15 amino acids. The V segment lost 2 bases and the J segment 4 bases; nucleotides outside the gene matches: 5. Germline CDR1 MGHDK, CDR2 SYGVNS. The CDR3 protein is CASSEGGLASDTQYF. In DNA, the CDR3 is TGTGCCAGCAGTGAAGGCGGACTAGCCTCAGATACGCAGTATTTT. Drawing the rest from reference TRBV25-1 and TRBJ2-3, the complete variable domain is EADIYQTPRYLVIGTGKKITLECSQTMGHDKMYWYQQDPGMELHLIHYSYGVNSTEKGDLSSESTVSRIRTEHFPLTLESARPSHTSQYLCASSEGGLASDTQYFGPGTRLTVL.

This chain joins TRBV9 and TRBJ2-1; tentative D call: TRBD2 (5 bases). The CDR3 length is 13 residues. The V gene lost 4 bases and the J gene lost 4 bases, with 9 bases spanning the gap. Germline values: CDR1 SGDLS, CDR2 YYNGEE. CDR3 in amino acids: CASSPRGYNEQFF. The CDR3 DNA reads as TGTGCCAGCAGCCCCCGCGGGTACAATGAGCAGTTCTTC.

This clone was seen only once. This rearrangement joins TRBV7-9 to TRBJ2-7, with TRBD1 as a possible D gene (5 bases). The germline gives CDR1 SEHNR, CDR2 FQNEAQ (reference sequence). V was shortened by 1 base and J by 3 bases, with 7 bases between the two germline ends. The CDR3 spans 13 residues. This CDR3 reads CASSLVGVYEQYF. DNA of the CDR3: TGTGCCAGCAGCTTAGTAGGGGTCTACGAGCAGTACTTC.

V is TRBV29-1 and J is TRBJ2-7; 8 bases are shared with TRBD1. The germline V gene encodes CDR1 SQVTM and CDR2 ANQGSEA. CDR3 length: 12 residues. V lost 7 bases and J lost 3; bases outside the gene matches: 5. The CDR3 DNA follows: TGCAGCGGGCGGGACAGGAACTACGAGCAGTACTTC. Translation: CSGRDRNYEQYF.

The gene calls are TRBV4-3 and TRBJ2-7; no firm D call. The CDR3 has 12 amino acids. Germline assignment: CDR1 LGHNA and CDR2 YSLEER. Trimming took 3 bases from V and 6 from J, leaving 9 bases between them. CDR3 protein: CASSHQSSEQYF. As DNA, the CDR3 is TGCGCCAGCAGCCACCAGAGTTCCGAGCAGTACTTC.

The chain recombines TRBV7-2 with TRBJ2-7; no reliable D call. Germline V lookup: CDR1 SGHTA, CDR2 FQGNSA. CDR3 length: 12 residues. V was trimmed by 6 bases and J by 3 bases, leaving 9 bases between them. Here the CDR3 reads CASSSFSYEQYF. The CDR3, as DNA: TGTGCCAGCAGTTCCTTTAGCTACGAGCAGTACTTC.

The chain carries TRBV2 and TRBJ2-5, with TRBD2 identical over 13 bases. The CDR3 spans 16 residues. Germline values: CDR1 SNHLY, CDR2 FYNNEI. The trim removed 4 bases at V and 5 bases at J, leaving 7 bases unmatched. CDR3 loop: CASSVLAGGPRETQYF. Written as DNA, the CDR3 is TGTGCCAGCAGTGTACTAGCGGGAGGGCCGCGGGAGACCCAGTACTTC.

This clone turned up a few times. DNA for the CDR3: TGTGCCAGCACTCCCTCACAGGGAGCTGGGGCCAACGTCCTGACTTTC. Translated, it gives CASTPSQGAGANVLTF. The rearrangement links TRBV28 to TRBJ2-6; possibly TRBD1 for D (6 bases). The CDR3 covers 16 residues. Germline CDR1 and CDR2: MDHEN and SYDVKM. The germline V and J ends were trimmed by 7 bases and 2 bases, with 15 bases remaining between them.

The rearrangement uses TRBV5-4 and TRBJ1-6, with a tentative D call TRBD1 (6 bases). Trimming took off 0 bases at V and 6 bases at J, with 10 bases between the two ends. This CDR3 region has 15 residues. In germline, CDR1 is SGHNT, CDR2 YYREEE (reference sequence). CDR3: CASSLGTGPNSPLHF. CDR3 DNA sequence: TGTGCCAGCAGCTTGGGTACAGGGCCTAATTCACCCCTCCACTTT.

CDR3 region: CAWRMGERNEQFF. The CDR3, as DNA: TGTGCCTGGAGGATGGGGGAGCGGAATGAGCAGTTCTTC. The J gene is TRBJ2-1, the V gene TRBV30, with D perhaps matching TRBD1 or TRBD2 (5 bases each). The CDR3 covers 13 residues. The germline gives CDR1 GTSNPN, CDR2 SVGIG (reference sequence). Trimming took off 3 bases at V and 7 bases at J, with 13 bases between the two ends.

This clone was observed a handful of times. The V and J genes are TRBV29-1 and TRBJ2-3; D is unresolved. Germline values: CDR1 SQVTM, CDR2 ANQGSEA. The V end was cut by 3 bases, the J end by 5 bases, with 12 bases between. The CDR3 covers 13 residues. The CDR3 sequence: CSVDTVAGDTQYF. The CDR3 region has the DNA TGCAGCGTTGACACGGTAGCTGGAGATACGCAGTATTTT.

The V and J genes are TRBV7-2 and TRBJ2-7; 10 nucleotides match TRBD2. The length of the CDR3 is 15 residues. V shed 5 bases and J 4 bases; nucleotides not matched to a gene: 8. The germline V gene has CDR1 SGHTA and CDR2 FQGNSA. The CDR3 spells CASSPGGAGGYEQYF. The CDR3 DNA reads TGTGCCAGCAGCCCGGGCGGAGCGGGAGGGTACGAGCAGTACTTC.

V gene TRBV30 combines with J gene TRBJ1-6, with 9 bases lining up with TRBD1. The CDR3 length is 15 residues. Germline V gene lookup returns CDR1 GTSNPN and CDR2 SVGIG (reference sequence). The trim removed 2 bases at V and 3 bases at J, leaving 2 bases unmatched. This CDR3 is CAWSTTGGYNSPLHF. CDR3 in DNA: TGTGCCTGGAGTACGACAGGGGGCTATAATTCACCCCTCCACTTT.

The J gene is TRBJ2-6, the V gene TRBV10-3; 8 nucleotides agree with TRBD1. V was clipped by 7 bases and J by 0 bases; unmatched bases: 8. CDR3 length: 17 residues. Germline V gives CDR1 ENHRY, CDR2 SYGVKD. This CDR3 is CAITTGQGSSGANVLTF. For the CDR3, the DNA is TGTGCCATCACCACCGGACAGGGCAGCTCTGGGGCCAACGTCCTGACTTTC.

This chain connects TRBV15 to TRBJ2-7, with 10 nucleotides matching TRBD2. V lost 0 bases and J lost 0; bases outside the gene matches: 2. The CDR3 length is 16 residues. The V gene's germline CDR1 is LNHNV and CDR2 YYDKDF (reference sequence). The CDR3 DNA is TGTGCCACCAGCAGAGATTTAGCGGGGGGCTCCTACGAGCAGTACTTC. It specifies CATSRDLAGGSYEQYF. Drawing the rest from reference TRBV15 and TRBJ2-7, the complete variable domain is DAMVIQNPRYQVTQFGKPVTLSCSQTLNHNVMYWYQQKSSQAPKLLFHYYDKDFNNEADTPDNFQSRRPNTSFCFLDIRSPGLGDTAMYLCATSRDLAGGSYEQYFGPGTRLTVT.

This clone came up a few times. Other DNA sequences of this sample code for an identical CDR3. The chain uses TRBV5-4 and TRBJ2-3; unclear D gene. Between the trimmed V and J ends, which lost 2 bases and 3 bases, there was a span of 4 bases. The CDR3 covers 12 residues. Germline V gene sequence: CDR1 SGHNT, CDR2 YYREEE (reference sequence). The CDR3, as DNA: TGTGCCAGCAGCTTTAGTACAGATACGCAGTATTTT. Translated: CASSFSTDTQYF. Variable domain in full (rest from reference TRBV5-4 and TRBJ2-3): ETGVTQSPTHLIKTRGQQVTLRCSSQSGHNTVSWYQQALGQGPQFIFQYYREEENGRGNFPPRFSGLQFPNYSSELNVNALELDDSALYLCASSFSTDTQYFGPGTRLTVL.